This T cell receptor (beta chain) was captured by sequencing in a study of T cell responses to AZD1222 COVID-19 vaccine. Findings and limits, study-wide: The sample set comprised mostly white British donors with more females, and clonal diversity was possibly underestimated. Only five or six individuals given AZD1222 were seropositive at baseline.

TCRdb's copy holds only in-frame clones and misses some; the assay was immunoSEQ multiplex PCR. The sample carries 95,000 to 120,000 clones, 88% recorded once. Note on this clone: Antigen: not known.

Trimming took off 1 base at V and 8 bases at J, with 10 bases between the two ends. The CDR3 runs to 13 residues. Germline loops: CDR1 LGHNA, CDR2 YNFKEQ. This sample comprised peripheral blood, obtained 28 days after the second AZD1222 dose. This chain joins TRBV4-2 and TRBJ2-3; no firm D call. The source of this sequence is an adult who received the AZD1222 COVID-19 vaccine. In nucleotides, the CDR3 is TGTGCCAGCAGCCAAGCTTTCGGTGGTACGCAGTATTTT. Translated, it gives CASSQAFGGTQYF.